This T cell receptor (beta chain) is drawn from a study of breast tumors, draining lymph nodes, adjacent tissues. Whole-study findings and limits: Tumor repertoires ranked between lymph nodes and nontumor tissue in diversity, with V and J gene preferences.

TCRdb re-derived calls from the multiplex PCR reads in MiXCR, one entry per CDR3 protein. The table shows some 170,000 distinct CDR3 sequences, with more than 25% occurring only once. Germline CDR1 is SGHRS and CDR2 is YFSETQ. Trimming took off 3 bases at V and 12 bases at J, with 25 bases between the two ends. This CDR3 comprises 16 residues. Breast cancer patients provided tissue from their axillary draining lymph nodes. About this clonotype: Its cognate antigen is unknown.

This receptor was taken from a female donor with breast cancer. Some clones in this sample may be carry-over from other donors' samples. Sequenced sample: axillary lymph node tissue. This rearrangement joins TRBV5-1 to TRBJ1-5, with D uncertain. The CDR3 spells CASSSARRDNEQFQHF. CDR3 sequence (DNA): TGCGCCAGCAGCTCTGCACGGAGGGATAATGAGCAGTTCCAGCATTTT.